A selection of T cell receptor beta chains follows, all from one sample in a study of blood T cells in healthy people across ages. MiXCR, applied by TCRdb to the 5' RACE reads, yields one record per CDR3 protein. The sample comprises over a million distinct CDR3 sequences, less than 25% of which are singletons, and about 0.72% rests with the top ten. The same data also went into a second study, on T cells of mothers and their children.

Sequencing was carried out using blood. The receptors originated from a girl aged 2-10 years in good health. Both conserved end residues are trimmed from each CDR3. The D gene is left open where the match is weak.

d_gene: NA
j_gene: TRBJ1-2
v_gene: TRBV29-1
CDR3aa: SVDRSPVYGYT

d_gene: TRBD1
j_gene: NA
v_gene: TRBV4-1
CDR3aa: ASSQDPGQDEQY

d_gene: TRBD2
j_gene: TRBJ2-5
v_gene: TRBV5-6
CDR3aa: ASSIGGAVKTQY

d_gene: NA
j_gene: TRBJ1-6
v_gene: TRBV28
CDR3aa: ASSSYWSDNSPLH

d_gene: TRBD2
j_gene: TRBJ2-3
v_gene: TRBV20-1
CDR3aa: SARDFLAGDSTDTQY

d_gene: NA
j_gene: TRBJ2-1
v_gene: TRBV7-3
CDR3aa: ASSLIRGSETENEQF

d_gene: NA
j_gene: TRBJ2-5
v_gene: TRBV7-2
CDR3aa: ASSPTYDNRETQY

d_gene: NA
j_gene: TRBJ1-1
v_gene: TRBV6-2/TRBV6-3
CDR3aa: ASNTGMVNEAF

d_gene: TRBD1
j_gene: NA
v_gene: TRBV7-9
CDR3aa: ASSPRDRGLGAYNEQF

d_gene: NA
j_gene: TRBJ2-3
v_gene: TRBV20-1
CDR3aa: SATSDTQY

d_gene: NA
j_gene: TRBJ2-1
v_gene: TRBV7-9
CDR3aa: ASSLVLVVHQF

d_gene: TRBD1
j_gene: TRBJ1-1
v_gene: TRBV5-1
CDR3aa: ASSAEDREAF

d_gene: NA
j_gene: TRBJ1-1
v_gene: TRBV29-1
CDR3aa: SAGLNTEAF

d_gene: NA
j_gene: TRBJ2-7
v_gene: TRBV6-1
CDR3aa: ASSVTTDSEQY

d_gene: NA
j_gene: TRBJ1-1
v_gene: TRBV3-1
CDR3aa: ASSQERTGFTEAF

d_gene: NA
j_gene: TRBJ1-5
v_gene: TRBV5-6
CDR3aa: ASSLDPTGNQPQH

d_gene: NA
j_gene: TRBJ2-7
v_gene: TRBV18
CDR3aa: ASSPPSGYEQY

d_gene: TRBD1
j_gene: TRBJ2-2
v_gene: TRBV2
CDR3aa: ASGTGFTGELF

d_gene: TRBD2
j_gene: TRBJ2-6
v_gene: TRBV5-1
CDR3aa: ASSLLAGEQSGANVLT

d_gene: NA
j_gene: TRBJ2-3
v_gene: TRBV7-2
CDR3aa: ASSKGVPSTDTQY

d_gene: NA
j_gene: TRBJ2-4
v_gene: TRBV4-1
CDR3aa: ASSPVGANIQY

d_gene: TRBD1
j_gene: TRBJ1-6
v_gene: TRBV5-5
CDR3aa: ASSIDRGLNSPLH

d_gene: NA
j_gene: TRBJ1-4
v_gene: TRBV7-9
CDR3aa: ASSLMDEGEKLF

d_gene: TRBD2
j_gene: TRBJ2-3
v_gene: TRBV6-1
CDR3aa: ASGRASGGPTDTQY

d_gene: TRBD1
j_gene: TRBJ2-3
v_gene: TRBV7-2
CDR3aa: ASSPNGQGGSLTQY

d_gene: TRBD1
j_gene: TRBJ1-2
v_gene: TRBV24-1
CDR3aa: ATSATGQINGYT

d_gene: NA
j_gene: TRBJ2-6
v_gene: TRBV5-6
CDR3aa: ASSRGANVLT

d_gene: NA
j_gene: TRBJ1-1
v_gene: TRBV7-9
CDR3aa: ASSLENTEAF

d_gene: NA
j_gene: TRBJ2-1
v_gene: TRBV11-2
CDR3aa: ASLGDYNEQF

d_gene: NA
j_gene: TRBJ2-2
v_gene: TRBV20-1
CDR3aa: SAREGPNTGELF

d_gene: TRBD1
j_gene: TRBJ1-2
v_gene: TRBV11-1
CDR3aa: ASSLVKSGTEDYGYT

d_gene: TRBD1
j_gene: TRBJ2-7
v_gene: TRBV3-1
CDR3aa: ASSTRPTGKAGQY

d_gene: NA
j_gene: TRBJ1-5
v_gene: TRBV5-6
CDR3aa: ASSLGHGQPQH

d_gene: NA
j_gene: TRBJ1-3
v_gene: TRBV9
CDR3aa: ASSVATGGADTIY

d_gene: NA
j_gene: TRBJ2-7
v_gene: TRBV29-1
CDR3aa: SVGQVGMGEQY

d_gene: NA
j_gene: TRBJ2-2
v_gene: TRBV27
CDR3aa: ASSPSRQALVAGELF

d_gene: NA
j_gene: TRBJ2-5
v_gene: TRBV7-9
CDR3aa: ASSLASRASFYQETQY

d_gene: NA
j_gene: TRBJ1-1
v_gene: TRBV20-1
CDR3aa: SARAKREAF

d_gene: NA
j_gene: TRBJ2-4
v_gene: TRBV7-9
CDR3aa: ASSHTDWPKGNIQY

d_gene: NA
j_gene: TRBJ1-5
v_gene: TRBV5-1
CDR3aa: ASSSGQGSNQPQH

d_gene: NA
j_gene: TRBJ2-1
v_gene: TRBV6-5
CDR3aa: ASSYKYERPLSSYNEQF

d_gene: TRBD2
j_gene: TRBJ2-5
v_gene: TRBV12-3/TRBV12-4
CDR3aa: ATGERGGQETQY

d_gene: NA
j_gene: TRBJ2-6
v_gene: TRBV28
CDR3aa: ASSHPRVSGANVLT

d_gene: NA
j_gene: TRBJ2-7
v_gene: TRBV20-1
CDR3aa: SADSPFKNGQY

d_gene: NA
j_gene: TRBJ1-4
v_gene: TRBV20-1
CDR3aa: SARLGGSEKLF

d_gene: TRBD2
j_gene: TRBJ2-7
v_gene: TRBV12-3/TRBV12-4
CDR3aa: ASREGLTYEQY

d_gene: NA
j_gene: TRBJ1-1
v_gene: TRBV12-3/TRBV12-4
CDR3aa: ATSGQTKTKAF

d_gene: NA
j_gene: TRBJ1-2
v_gene: TRBV18
CDR3aa: ASSPFSGPSNYGYT